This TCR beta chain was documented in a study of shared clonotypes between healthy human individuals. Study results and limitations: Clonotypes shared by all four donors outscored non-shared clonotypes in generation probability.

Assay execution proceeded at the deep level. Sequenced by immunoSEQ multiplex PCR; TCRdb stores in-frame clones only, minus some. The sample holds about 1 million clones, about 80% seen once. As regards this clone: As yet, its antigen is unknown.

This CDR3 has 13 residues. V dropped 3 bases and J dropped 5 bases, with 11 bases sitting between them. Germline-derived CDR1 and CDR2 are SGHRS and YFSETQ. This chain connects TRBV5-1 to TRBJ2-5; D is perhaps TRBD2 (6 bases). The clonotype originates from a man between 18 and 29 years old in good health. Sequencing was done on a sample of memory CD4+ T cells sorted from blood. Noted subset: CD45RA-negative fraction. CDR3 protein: CASSYSGWETQYF. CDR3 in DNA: TGCGCCAGCAGCTACAGCGGGTGGGAGACCCAGTACTTC.